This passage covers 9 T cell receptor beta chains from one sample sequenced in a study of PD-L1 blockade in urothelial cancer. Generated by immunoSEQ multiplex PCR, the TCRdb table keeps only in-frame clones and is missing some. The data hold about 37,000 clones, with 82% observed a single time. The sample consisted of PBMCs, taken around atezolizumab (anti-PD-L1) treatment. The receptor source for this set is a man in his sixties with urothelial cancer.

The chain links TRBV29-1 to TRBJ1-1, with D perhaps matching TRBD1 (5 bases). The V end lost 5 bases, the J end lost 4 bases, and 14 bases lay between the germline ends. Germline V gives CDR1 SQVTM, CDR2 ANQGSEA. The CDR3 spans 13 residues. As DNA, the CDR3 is TGCAGCGTTACCATCGGGGGGAGCACTGAAGCTTTCTTT. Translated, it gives CSVTIGGSTEAFF.

CDR3 bases: TGTGCCAGCAGAAAAGGGGGGGTCACAGATACGCAGTATTTT. Protein: CASRKGGVTDTQYF. The chain links TRBV6-1 to TRBJ2-3; the D gene is possibly TRBD2 (7 bases). Germline values: CDR1 MNHNS, CDR2 SASEGT. V was trimmed by 6 bases and J by 2 bases, leaving 12 bases between them. The CDR3 contains 14 residues.

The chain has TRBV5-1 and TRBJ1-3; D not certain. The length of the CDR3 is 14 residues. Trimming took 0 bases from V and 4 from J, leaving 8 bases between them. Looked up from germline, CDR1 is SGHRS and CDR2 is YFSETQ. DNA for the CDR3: TGCGCCAGCAGCTTGGATAGTACCGGAAACACCATATATTTT. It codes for CASSLDSTGNTIYF.

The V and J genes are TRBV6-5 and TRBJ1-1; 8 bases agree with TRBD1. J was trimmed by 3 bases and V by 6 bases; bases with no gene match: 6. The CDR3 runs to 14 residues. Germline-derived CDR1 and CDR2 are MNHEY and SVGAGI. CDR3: CASSRTGWDTEAFF. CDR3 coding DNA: TGTGCCAGCAGCCGGACAGGGTGGGACACTGAAGCTTTCTTT.

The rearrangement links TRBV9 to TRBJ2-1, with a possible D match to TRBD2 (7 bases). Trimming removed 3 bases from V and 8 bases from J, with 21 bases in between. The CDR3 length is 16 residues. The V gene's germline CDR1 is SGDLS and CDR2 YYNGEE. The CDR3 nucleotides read TGTGCCAGCAGCGCCGTCGTGACGGGGGGCCGGGATGAGCAGTTCTTC. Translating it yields CASSAVVTGGRDEQFF.

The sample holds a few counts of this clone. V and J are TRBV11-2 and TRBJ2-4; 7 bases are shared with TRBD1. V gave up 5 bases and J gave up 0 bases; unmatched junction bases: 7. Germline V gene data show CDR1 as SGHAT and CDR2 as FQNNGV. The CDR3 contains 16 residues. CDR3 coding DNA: TGTGCCAGCAGCGGACAGGCTCAATTAGCCAAAAACATTCAGTACTTC. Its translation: CASSGQAQLAKNIQYF. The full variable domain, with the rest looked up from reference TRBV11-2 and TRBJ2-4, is EAGVAQSPRYKIIEKRQSVAFWCNPISGHATLYWYQQILGQGPKLLIQFQNNGVVDDSQLPKDRFSAERLKGVDSTLKIQPAKLEDSAVYLCASSGQAQLAKNIQYFGAGTRLSVL.

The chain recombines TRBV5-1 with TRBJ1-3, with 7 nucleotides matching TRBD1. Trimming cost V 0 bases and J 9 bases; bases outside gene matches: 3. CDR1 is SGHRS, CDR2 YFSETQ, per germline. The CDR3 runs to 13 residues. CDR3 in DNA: TGCGCCAGCAGCTTGGAAACAGGGGCCACCATATATTTT. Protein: CASSLETGATIYF.

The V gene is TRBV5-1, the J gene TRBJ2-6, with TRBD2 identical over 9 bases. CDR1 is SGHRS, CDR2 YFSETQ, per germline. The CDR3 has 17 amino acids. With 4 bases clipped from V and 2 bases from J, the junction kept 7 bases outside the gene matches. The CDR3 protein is CASSPRGGATGANVLTF. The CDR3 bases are TGCGCCAGCAGCCCGCGGGGGGGGGCGACTGGGGCCAACGTCCTGACTTTC. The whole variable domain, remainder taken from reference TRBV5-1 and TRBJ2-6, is KAGVTQTPRYLIKTRGQQVTLSCSPISGHRSVSWYQQTPGQGLQFLFEYFSETQRNKGNFPGRFSGRQFSNSRSEMNVSTLELGDSALYLCASSPRGGATGANVLTFGAGSRLTVL.

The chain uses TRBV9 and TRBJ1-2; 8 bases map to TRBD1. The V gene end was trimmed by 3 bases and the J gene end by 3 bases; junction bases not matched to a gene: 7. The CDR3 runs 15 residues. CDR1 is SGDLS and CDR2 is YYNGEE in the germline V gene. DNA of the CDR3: TGTGCCAGCAGCGCAAGACAGGGGCCCCACTATGGCTACACCTTC. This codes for CASSARQGPHYGYTF.